One sample yielded the 8 T cell receptor beta chains listed below, sequenced in a study of blood T cell repertoires in COVID-19. The protocol was immunoSEQ multiplex PCR, while the TCRdb copy is restricted to in-frame clones and leaves out a portion. The sample consists of 150,000 or so clones, about four fifths of them appearing once. The specimen sequenced was peripheral blood. These receptors were obtained from a man in his sixties with acute or convalescent COVID-19.

V usage is TRBV2 and J usage is TRBJ1-2, with D possibly matching TRBD1 (5 bases). CDR1 is SNHLY, CDR2 FYNNEI, per germline. Trimming left V 3 bases short and J 1 base short, with 9 bases between. CDR3 size: 14 residues. The CDR3 bases are TGTGCCAGCAGTGAGAAACAGGATAACTATGGCTACACCTTC. As protein: CASSEKQDNYGYTF. The whole variable domain, remainder taken from reference TRBV2 and TRBJ1-2, is EPEVTQTPSHQVTQMGQEVILRCVPISNHLYFYWYRQILGQKVEFLVSFYNNEISEKSEIFDDQFSVERPDGSNFTLKIRSTKLEDSAMYFCASSEKQDNYGYTFGSGTRLTVV.

The table lists this clone with a few counts. This chain joins TRBV28 and TRBJ1-1; D is ambiguous. From germline, CDR1 is MDHEN and CDR2 SYDVKM. V was clipped by 4 bases and J by 4 bases, with 22 bases between them. This CDR3 spans 17 amino acids. CDR3 sequence: CASSSQASGRIPTEAFF. As DNA, the CDR3 is TGTGCCAGCAGTTCCCAAGCCTCGGGTCGGATCCCCACTGAAGCTTTCTTT.

The chain has TRBV6-1 and TRBJ2-3, with no clear D. The germline CDR1 and CDR2 sequences are MNHNS and SASEGT. V dropped 4 bases and J dropped 6 bases, with 20 bases sitting between them. The CDR3 consists of 16 residues. This CDR3 reads CASSAAYGSFPDTQYF. Here the CDR3 DNA reads TGTGCCAGCAGTGCAGCTTACGGGTCTTTCCCGGATACGCAGTATTTT.

This CDR3 reads CATSRDRGATGELFF. The CDR3 DNA follows: TGTGCCACCAGCAGAGATCGCGGGGCCACCGGGGAGCTGTTTTTT. The V gene is TRBV15, the J gene TRBJ2-2; D is perhaps TRBD2 (6 bases). This CDR3 is built from 15 residues. Per germline, CDR1 LNHNV and CDR2 YYDKDF (reference sequence). V lost 0 bases to trimming and J lost 4 bases, with 9 bases between them.

The V and J genes are TRBV18 and TRBJ2-5, with 11 bases that match TRBD2. V gave up 1 base and J gave up 4 bases; unmatched junction bases: 5. CDR1 is KGHSH and CDR2 is LQKENI in the germline V gene. There are 16 residues in the CDR3. CDR3 residues: CASSPLGLAGGETQYF. CDR3 sequence (DNA): TGTGCCAGCTCACCACTGGGGCTAGCGGGAGGAGAGACCCAGTACTTC. Full variable domain (outside the CDR3, taken from reference TRBV18 and TRBJ2-5): NAGVMQNPRHLVRRRGQEARLRCSPMKGHSHVYWYRQLPEEGLKFMVYLQKENIIDESGMPKERFSAEFPKEGPSILRIQQVVRGDSAAYFCASSPLGLAGGETQYFGPGTRLLVL.

The chain uses TRBV5-1 and TRBJ1-2, with a weak D call TRBD1 (6 bases). Germline CDR1 SGHRS, CDR2 YFSETQ. The CDR3 totals 14 residues. With 4 bases removed from V and 8 bases from J, the gap between germline ends came to 18 bases. The CDR3 region has the DNA TGCGCCAGCAGCGTTGGACAGCAAGGGGAAGGCTACACCTTC. Its translation is CASSVGQQGEGYTF. Drawing the rest from reference TRBV5-1 and TRBJ1-2, the complete variable domain is KAGVTQTPRYLIKTRGQQVTLSCSPISGHRSVSWYQQTPGQGLQFLFEYFSETQRNKGNFPGRFSGRQFSNSRSEMNVSTLELGDSALYLCASSVGQQGEGYTFGSGTRLTVV.

The chain recombines TRBV5-5 with TRBJ2-5; D unclear. In germline, CDR1 is SGHKS, CDR2 YYEKEE (reference sequence). The CDR3 consists of 12 residues. The V end was cut by 3 bases, the J end by 5 bases, with 8 bases between. CDR3 protein: CASSSNLETQYF. The CDR3 DNA follows: TGTGCCAGCAGCTCCAATTTGGAGACCCAGTACTTC.

Written as DNA, the CDR3 is TGTGCCAGCAGCAAACCGCGGGAAAACACTGAAGCTTTCTTT. It specifies CASSKPRENTEAFF. This chain joins TRBV21-1 and TRBJ1-1. TRBV21-1 represents a pseudogene. This CDR3 is built from 14 residues.